This T cell receptor beta chain was identified in a study of shared clonotypes between healthy human individuals. Study outcomes and limitations: There were few donors, and this limited the genetic and exposure-history diversity represented.

Per germline, CDR1 SGHTA and CDR2 FQGNSA. The CDR3 has 12 residues. V was cut by 5 bases and J by 7 bases, with 11 bases left in between. For each subset, genomic DNA was distributed in equal portions over several immunoSEQ plates. Profiling relied on immunoSEQ multiplex PCR, and the TCRdb table lists in-frame clones only, not all of them. The table shows about 1 million clones, with 65% to 75% occurring only once. Details on this clone: What it binds is unknown.

This sequence was found in a man younger than 35 in good health. The V gene is TRBV7-2, the J gene TRBJ2-5, with D uncertain. The sequenced material came from memory CD4+ T cells sorted from blood. The subset: CD45RA-negative fraction. DNA of the CDR3: TGTGCCAGCAGCCTTGGAGTGGGGACCCAGTACTTC. As protein: CASSLGVGTQYF. Full variable domain (missing parts from reference TRBV7-2 and TRBJ2-5): GAGVSQSPSNKVTEKGKDVELRCDPISGHTALYWYRQSLGQGLEFLIYFQGNSAPDKSGLPSDRFSAERTGGSVSTLTIQRTQQEDSAVYLCASSLGVGTQYFGPGTRLLVL.